This T cell receptor (beta chain) appears in the sequencing data of a study of technical replicates of blood from several donors. The data were produced by immunoSEQ multiplex PCR, yet TCRdb's version contains in-frame clones alone and is incomplete. This sample yields 50,000 to 55,000 clones, of which around 84% are seen a single time; less than 6.5% belongs to the top ten. This CDR3 region has 15 residues. Unmatched junction bases numbered 3, after V lost 1 base and J lost 0 bases. The germline V gene has CDR1 SGHTA and CDR2 FQGNSA. This clone appeared once. The receptor was isolated from a human donor in good health. Some clones in this sample may be carry-over from other donors' samples. Sample: PBMCs. The chain joins TRBV7-2 to TRBJ2-7, with TRBD2 identical over 7 bases. Written as DNA, the CDR3 is TGTGCCAGCAGCTTAGTCGGCGGGAGCTCCTACGAGCAGTACTTC. This gives the protein CASSLVGGSSYEQYF.